These T cell receptor beta chains were read from a single sample in a study of HIV-infected patients and healthy controls. MiXCR, applied by TCRdb to the 5' RACE reads, yields one record per CDR3 protein. The sample comprises 14,000 or so distinct CDR3 sequences, 12% of which are singletons, and about 37% rests with the top ten. Sequenced here: blood, sampled during antiretroviral therapy. These receptors were collected from an adult with HIV infection. The donor label of this sample is uncertain. Both conserved end residues are part of each CDR3. D genes are given only for firm matches. The listing skips clone size in some rows; elsewhere it reads once, few, many or a size class.

-,few,TRBJ1-1,TRBV29-1,TGCAGCGTTGAGAGGGCGGAAGCTTTCTTT,CSVERAEAFF
TRBD1,many,TRBJ2-1,TRBV11-2,TGTGCCAGCAGCTTAGATAAGGGGGCCTACAGCAATGAGCAGTTCTTC,CASSLDKGAYSNEQFF
-,many,TRBJ2-7,TRBV24-1,TGTGCCACCAGTGACTCGCACAGGGCCGAGCAGTACTTC,CATSDSHRAEQYF
-,-,TRBJ2-3,TRBV18,TGTGCCAGCTCGCTCGGACTATCCACAGATACGCAGTATTTT,CASSLGLSTDTQYF
-,many,TRBJ1-1,TRBV29-1,TGCAGCGCCGCGACAGCCTTGAACACTGAAGCTTTCTTT,CSAATALNTEAFF
-,many,TRBJ2-3,TRBV5-1,TGCGCCAGCAGCATCGGACTTAGCACAGATACGCAGTATTTT,CASSIGLSTDTQYF
TRBD1,few,TRBJ1-3,TRBV20-1,TGCAGTGCTCGACAGGGGGCTGGAAACACCATATATTTT,CSARQGAGNTIYF
TRBD1,-,TRBJ1-3,TRBV11-2,TGTGCCAGCAGCTTAGCGGACAGGGGTTCCGGAAACACCATATATTTT,CASSLADRGSGNTIYF
-,many,TRBJ2-7,TRBV19,TGTGCCAGTAGTGTGGGGACCGTCAGCTACGAGCAGTACTTC,CASSVGTVSYEQYF
-,-,TRBJ1-1,TRBV28,TGTGCCAGCAGTGAAACAGGATCGAGCACTGAAGCTTTCTTT,CASSETGSSTEAFF
TRBD2,many,TRBJ2-5,TRBV24-1,TGTGCCACCAGTGATTTGGGACTAGCGGGGCCAGATACCCAGTACTTC,CATSDLGLAGPDTQYF
-,-,TRBJ2-3,TRBV20-1,TGCAGTGCGATCCCCTTAAGTCCCCCAGATACGCAGTATTTT,CSAIPLSPPDTQYF
TRBD1,many,TRBJ2-1,TRBV7-2,TGTGCCAGCAGCTTAATAGGGACAGGGGATGAGCAGTTCTTC,CASSLIGTGDEQFF
TRBD2,medium-sized,TRBJ2-1,TRBV27,TGTGCCAGCAGCCCTGGGACTAGCGGGAAGAATGAGCAGTTCTTC,CASSPGTSGKNEQFF
TRBD1,-,TRBJ1-5,TRBV7-8,TGTGCCAGCAGCTTAGGGCAGGGGGCTAATGACCAGCCCCAGCATTTT,CASSLGQGANDQPQHF
-,many,TRBJ2-3,TRBV29-1,TGCAGCGCCCAATACACAGATACGCAGTATTTT,CSAQYTDTQYF
TRBD1,many,TRBJ1-5,TRBV20-1,TGCAGTGCTAGAGACGCGGACAGGGGGAATCAGCCCCAGCATTTT,CSARDADRGNQPQHF
TRBD2,many,TRBJ2-1,TRBV7-8,TGTGCCAGCAGCTTAGGGGGGGGGGGCCTAGCGGGAGACTATGAGCAGTTCTTC,CASSLGGGGLAGDYEQFF
-,-,TRBJ1-3,TRBV5-1,TGCGCCAGCAGCCCGAACGGACAGAACTCTGGAAACACCATATATTTT,CASSPNGQNSGNTIYF
-,many,TRBJ2-2,TRBV18,TGTGCCAGCTCACCACGGGACGGCAACACCGGGGAGCTGTTTTTT,CASSPRDGNTGELFF
-,many,TRBJ1-1,TRBV5-1,TGCGCCAGCAGCCCGGGTCTCACTGAAGCTTTCTTT,CASSPGLTEAFF
-,many,TRBJ2-2,TRBV7-2,TGTGCCAGCAGCTTAGGAGTTAGCGGGGAGCTGTTTTTT,CASSLGVSGELFF
-,many,TRBJ2-5,TRBV6-2/TRBV6-3,TGTGCCAGCAGTTACAGGGCGGACCAAGAGACCCAGTACTTC,CASSYRADQETQYF
-,medium-sized,TRBJ2-6,TRBV4-1,TGCGCCAGCAGCCTTCAGGCATACTCTGGGGCCAACGTCCTGACTTTC,CASSLQAYSGANVLTF
TRBD1,few,TRBJ2-1,TRBV6-5,TGTGCCAGCAGCACCGGGACAGACTACAATGAGCAGTTCTTC,CASSTGTDYNEQFF
TRBD2,many,TRBJ2-4,TRBV28,TGTGCCAGCAGTCCTAGCCCGGGGGGAGTAGCGGGAGAGGTCATTCAGTACTTC,CASSPSPGGVAGEVIQYF
-,few,TRBJ2-6,TRBV7-9,TGTGCCAGCAGCTCACAACAGTTCTCTGGGGCCAACGTCCTGACTTTC,CASSSQQFSGANVLTF
TRBD2,few,TRBJ2-5,TRBV12-3/TRBV12-4,TGTGCCAGCAGTTTATACTTCGGGCTAGCGGGGGGAACGTACCAAGAGACCCAGTACTTC,CASSLYFGLAGGTYQETQYF
-,many,TRBJ2-3,TRBV2,TGTGCCAGCAGTGCCATCCGGGGGAGCACAGATACGCAGTATTTT,CASSAIRGSTDTQYF
-,-,TRBJ2-7,TRBV20-1,TGCAGTGCTGGTCGATGGGGGAACTCCTACGAGCAGTACTTC,CSAGRWGNSYEQYF